This T cell receptor beta chain was sequenced during a study of CD8+CD57+ T cells in acquired aplastic anemia. Study in general: Sorted CD4+ and CD8+ cells gave an average of around 3 ug of DNA.

Patients included in sequencing had previously demonstrated CD8+CD57+ cell expansion by flow cytometry. V lost 11 bases, J lost 5 bases, and 12 bases lay in between. The length of the CDR3 is 12 residues. Per germline, CDR1 ENHRY and CDR2 SYGVKD. TCR beta VDJ and CDR3 profiling used genomic DNA as template. TCRdb passed the reads through MiXCR, listing each CDR3 protein once. The sample has about 160,000 distinct CDR3 sequences; 45% to 55% are singletons. The sample comprised sorted CD4+, CD8+, or CD8+CD57+ T cells (not recorded which) from PBMCs. This sequence joins TRBV10-3 and TRBJ2-2; D is unclear. The sequence derives from a human donor with aplastic anemia. In DNA form, the CDR3 reads TGTGCCGCCCGGCCTGTAACCGGGGAGCTGTTTTTT. Encoded protein: CAARPVTGELFF.